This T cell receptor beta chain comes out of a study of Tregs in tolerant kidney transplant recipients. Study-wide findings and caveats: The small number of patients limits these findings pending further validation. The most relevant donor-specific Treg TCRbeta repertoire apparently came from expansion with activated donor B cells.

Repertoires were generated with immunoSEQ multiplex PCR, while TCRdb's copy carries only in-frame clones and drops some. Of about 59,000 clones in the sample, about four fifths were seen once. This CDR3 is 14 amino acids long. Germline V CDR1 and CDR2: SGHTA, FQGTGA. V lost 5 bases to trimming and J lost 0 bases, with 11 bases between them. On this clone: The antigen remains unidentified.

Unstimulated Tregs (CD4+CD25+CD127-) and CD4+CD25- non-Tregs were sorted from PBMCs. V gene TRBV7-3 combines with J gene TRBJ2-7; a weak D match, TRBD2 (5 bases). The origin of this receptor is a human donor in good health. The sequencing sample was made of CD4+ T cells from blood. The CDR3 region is CASSPPSGSYEQYF. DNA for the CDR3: TGTGCCAGCAGCCCTCCGAGCGGCTCCTACGAGCAGTACTTC. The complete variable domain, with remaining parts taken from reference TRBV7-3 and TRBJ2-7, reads GAGVSQTPSNKVTEKGKYVELRCDPISGHTALYWYRQSLGQGPEFLIYFQGTGAADDSGLPNDRFFAVRPEGSVSTLKIQRTERGDSAVYLCASSPPSGSYEQYFGPGTRLTVT.